This passage covers 21 T cell receptor beta chains from one sample sequenced in a study of blood T cells in healthy people across ages. With a J-beta primer mix and a sample-barcoded 5' primer, a second PCR ran 7 to 11 cycles. Using its own MiXCR run on the 5' RACE reads, TCRdb lists one record per CDR3 protein. The sample has about 1.8 million distinct CDR3 sequences; less than 50% are singletons. The specimen sequenced was blood. The receptors here all came from a woman aged 40 to 50 in good health.

Comment on this clonotype: A much larger clone sits a single nucleotide away, making a read error possible. This chain uses TRBV4-1 with TRBJ2-3; D remains unclear. The CDR3 totals 12 residues. Between the trimmed V and J ends, which lost 3 bases and 4 bases, there was a span of 5 bases. CDR1 is MGHRA and CDR2 is YSYEKL in the germline V gene. Here the CDR3 DNA reads TGCGCCAGCAGCCACGTGGCAGATACGCAGTATTTT. The encoded protein is CASSHVADTQYF.

The chain joins TRBV10-3 to TRBJ2-1; D gene unclear. The CDR3 covers 11 residues. V gave up 2 bases and J gave up 8 bases, with 4 bases separating them. Germline CDR1 ENHRY, CDR2 SYGVKD. CDR3 loop: CAISEGDEQFF. In nucleotides, the CDR3 is TGTGCCATCAGTGAGGGTGATGAGCAGTTCTTC.

Of note for this clonotype: The junction departs from germline at one end; a sequencing error may be responsible. The chain employs TRBV20-1 and TRBJ1-1, with D hard to call. The CDR3 spans 15 residues. Germline V CDR1 and CDR2: DFQATT, SNEGSKA (reference sequence). In DNA form, the CDR3 reads TGCGGTGCTAGAGATGGGAAACCCCGTGGCACTGAAGCTTTCTTT. Its translation: CGARDGKPRGTEAFF.

The rearrangement links TRBV29-1 to TRBJ2-7; TRBD2 matches at 14 bases. Germline CDR1 is SQVTM and CDR2 is ANQGSEA. The junction had 2 bases not matched to a gene; V was cut back by 1 base and J by 0 bases. The CDR3 has 16 residues. Here the CDR3 DNA reads TGCAGCGTTGAAGGGACTAGCGGGGGGTTCTCCTACGAGCAGTACTTC. It is translated as CSVEGTSGGFSYEQYF.

The chain recombines TRBV24-1 with TRBJ2-4; 8 bases align to TRBD1. With the DNA end fitting TRBJ2-5 better, the J assignment may be wrong. The germline V gene has CDR1 KGHDR and CDR2 SFDVKD. This CDR3 region has 14 residues. CDR3 coding DNA: TGTGCCACCAGTGCCCCGGACAGGGTGGAGACCCAGTACTTC. Translation: CATSAPDRVETQYF.

This chain uses TRBV7-8 with TRBJ2-7; no firm D call. Per germline, CDR1 SGHVS and CDR2 FQNEAQ. Trimming took off 1 base at V and 7 bases at J, with 17 bases between the two ends. CDR3 length: 15 amino acids. The CDR3 DNA is TGTGCCAGCAGCTTAGGGGCCAGAAGAGCTGGAGAGCAGTACTTC. It specifies CASSLGARRAGEQYF.

CDR3 bases: TGTGCCAGCAGGGGACTTCGGGGATCCGGGGCCAACGTCCTGACTTTC. Its translation is CASRGLRGSGANVLTF. The chain has TRBV28 and TRBJ2-6, with a tentative D call TRBD2 (6 bases). Germline CDR1 reads MDHEN; CDR2 reads SYDVKM. The ends were cut back, 6 bases at V and 4 bases at J, with 16 bases in the middle. CDR3 length: 16 amino acids.

This rearrangement joins TRBV4-1 to TRBJ2-1, with TRBD2 identical over 7 bases. The V and J ends lost 2 bases and 13 bases, in that order; junction bases with no gene match: 17. The CDR3 spans 16 residues. CDR1 and CDR2 (germline): MGHRA, YSYEKL. The CDR3 sequence is CASSQSAGNFQETQFF. In DNA form, the CDR3 reads TGCGCCAGCAGCCAATCAGCGGGGAACTTCCAAGAGACCCAGTTCTTC.

The V call is TRBV29-1, the J call TRBJ2-3; 7 positions match TRBD2. CDR3 length: 17 amino acids. Germline CDR1 is SQVTM and CDR2 is ANQGSEA. The V gene end was trimmed by 2 bases and the J gene end by 1 base; junction bases not matched to a gene: 12. Written as DNA, the CDR3 is TGCAGCGTTGAATTAGGAGAACGGGGAGGGGGCACAGATACGCAGTATTTT. This codes for CSVELGERGGGTDTQYF.

With regard to this clonotype: This may be a read error: a much more frequent sequence differs by one nucleotide. V is TRBV6-4 and J is TRBJ2-2; tentative D call: TRBD2 (5 bases). The CDR3 length is 13 residues. Trimming left V 6 bases short and J 6 bases short, with 11 bases between. Germline loops: CDR1 MRHNA, CDR2 SNTAGT. This chain's CDR3 is CASREASSGELFF. As DNA, the CDR3 is TGTGCCAGCAGGGAGGCTAGCTCCGGGGAGCTGTTTTTT.

Concerning this clonotype itself: At one end the junction does not follow the germline gene, possibly because of a read error. The chain employs TRBV7-9 and TRBJ2-7; tentatively, D is TRBD1 or TRBD2 (5 bases each). Germline V lookup: CDR1 SEHNR, CDR2 FQNEAQ (reference sequence). This CDR3 is 14 amino acids long. CDR3 sequence reads: CTSSFGDPSYEQYF. In nucleotides, the CDR3 is TGTACCAGCAGCTTTGGGGACCCCTCCTACGAGCAGTACTTC.

The chain joins TRBV24-1 to TRBJ2-3; D ambiguous. Germline assignment: CDR1 KGHDR and CDR2 SFDVKD. The CDR3 loop spans 14 amino acids. V lost 10 bases, J lost 2 bases, and 15 bases lay in between. The CDR3 region has the DNA TGTGCCACTTTCGACAAGCCTTTCACAGATACGCAGTATTTT. Translated: CATFDKPFTDTQYF.

V usage is TRBV7-2 and J usage is TRBJ1-1, with D uncertain. The length of the CDR3 is 13 residues. V was shortened by 1 base and J by 5 bases, with 8 bases between the two germline ends. Germline-derived CDR1 and CDR2 are SGHTA and FQGNSA. CDR3 bases: TGTGCCAGCAGCTTAGTTGCCCGAACTGAAGCTTTCTTT. It encodes CASSLVARTEAFF. Full variable domain (rest looked up from reference TRBV7-2 and TRBJ1-1): GAGVSQSPSNKVTEKGKDVELRCDPISGHTALYWYRQSLGQGLEFLIYFQGNSAPDKSGLPSDRFSAERTGGSVSTLTIQRTQQEDSAVYLCASSLVARTEAFFGQGTRLTVV.

This clonotype showed up just a few times. DNA for the CDR3: TGTGCCAGCAGCCAAGATGTACTCCCCAACAATGAGCAGTTCTTC. It is translated as CASSQDVLPNNEQFF. V is TRBV4-2 and J is TRBJ2-1, with D unclear. Germline CDR1 and CDR2: LGHNA and YNFKEQ. The CDR3 has 15 residues. With 0 bases removed from V and 5 bases from J, the gap between germline ends came to 11 bases.

In this sample, this clonotype turned up a few times. The J gene is TRBJ2-3, the V gene TRBV6-2 or TRBV6-3; 7 bases fit TRBD2. V lost 9 bases and J lost 2; bases outside the gene matches: 8. This CDR3 region has 14 residues. Germline V gives CDR1 MNHEY, CDR2 SVGEGT. Here the CDR3 reads CASQRGGNTDTQYF. In DNA, the CDR3 is TGTGCCAGTCAGCGCGGGGGAAACACAGATACGCAGTATTTT.

This chain uses TRBV6-1 with TRBJ1-2; perhaps TRBD1 as D (6 bases). Trimming shortened V by 1 base and J by 1 base, and 10 bases separated the two germline ends. The CDR3 is 15 residues long. CDR1 is MNHNS and CDR2 is SASEGT in the germline V gene. The CDR3 spells CASSEGGLGNYGYTF. The CDR3 DNA reads as TGTGCCAGCAGTGAAGGGGGGCTTGGTAACTATGGCTACACCTTC.

This clonotype was seen a few times. The J gene is TRBJ2-7, the V gene TRBV27, with 8 bases matching TRBD2. J was trimmed by 3 bases and V by 10 bases; bases with no gene match: 8. The CDR3 covers 13 residues. Germline V CDR1 and CDR2: MNHEY, SMNVEV (reference sequence). The CDR3 DNA reads TGTGCCACGGGGGGGGGACACTACTACGAGCAGTACTTC. As protein: CATGGGHYYEQYF.

This clonotype has more than one count but fewer than ten. The gene calls are TRBV19 and TRBJ2-7; no clear D gene. Germline CDR1 and CDR2: LNHDA and SQIVND (reference sequence). Trimming pared 5 bases from V and 3 bases from J, leaving 11 bases between. This CDR3 region has 13 residues. The CDR3, as DNA: TGTGCCAGTAGTGCTCCTCCGATCTACGAGCAGTACTTC. It yields the protein CASSAPPIYEQYF.

The chain recombines TRBV20-1 with TRBJ1-6, with D unclear. This CDR3 has 13 amino acids. Germline V gene sequence: CDR1 DFQATT, CDR2 SNEGSKA (reference sequence). V lost 0 bases and J lost 8, with 8 bases in between. The CDR3 spells CSAREDLDSPLHF. CDR3 DNA: TGCAGTGCTAGAGAGGACTTGGATTCACCCCTCCACTTT.

J is TRBJ1-5 and V is TRBV7-2, with 11 nucleotides matching TRBD1. The CDR3 consists of 14 residues. V dropped 7 bases and J dropped 4; count of bases not matched to a gene: 3. CDR1 is SGHTA, CDR2 FQGNSA, per germline. The DNA of the CDR3 is TGTGCCAGCACCGGGACAGGGGGTAATCAGCCCCAGCATTTT. Translation: CASTGTGGNQPQHF. Full variable domain (rest looked up from reference TRBV7-2 and TRBJ1-5): GAGVSQSPSNKVTEKGKDVELRCDPISGHTALYWYRQSLGQGLEFLIYFQGNSAPDKSGLPSDRFSAERTGGSVSTLTIQRTQQEDSAVYLCASTGTGGNQPQHFGDGTRLSIL.

This clonotype was found a few times. V usage is TRBV6-5 and J usage is TRBJ1-2; the D is unclear. Trimming removed 0 bases from V and 1 base from J, with 12 bases in between. CDR3 length equals 16 residues. The germline V gene encodes CDR1 MNHEY and CDR2 SVGAGI. The CDR3 spells CASSYSTLTNNYGYTF. CDR3 bases: TGTGCCAGCAGTTACTCGACACTCACTAATAACTATGGCTACACCTTC.